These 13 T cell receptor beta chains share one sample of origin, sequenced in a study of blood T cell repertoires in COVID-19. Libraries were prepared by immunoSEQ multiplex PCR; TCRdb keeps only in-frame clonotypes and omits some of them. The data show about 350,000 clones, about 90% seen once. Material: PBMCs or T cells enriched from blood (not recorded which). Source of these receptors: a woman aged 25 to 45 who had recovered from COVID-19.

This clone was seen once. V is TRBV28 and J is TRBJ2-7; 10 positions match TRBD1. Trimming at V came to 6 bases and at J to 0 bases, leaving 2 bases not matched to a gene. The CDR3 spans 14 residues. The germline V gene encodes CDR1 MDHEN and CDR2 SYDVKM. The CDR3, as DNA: TGTGCCAGCAGCCGGACAGGGGGCTCCTACGAGCAGTACTTC. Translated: CASSRTGGSYEQYF. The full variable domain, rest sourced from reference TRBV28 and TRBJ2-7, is DVKVTQSSRYLVKRTGEKVFLECVQDMDHENMFWYRQDPGLGLRLIYFSYDVKMKEKGDIPEGYSVSREKKERFSLILESASTNQTSMYLCASSRTGGSYEQYFGPGTRLTVT.

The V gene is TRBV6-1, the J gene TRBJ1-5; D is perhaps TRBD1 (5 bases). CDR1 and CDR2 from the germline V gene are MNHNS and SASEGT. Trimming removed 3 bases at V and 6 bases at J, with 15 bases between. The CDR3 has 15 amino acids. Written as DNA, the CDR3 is TGTGCCAGCAGTGATGGCAGGGTCGTAACTCAGCCCCAGCATTTT. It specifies CASSDGRVVTQPQHF.

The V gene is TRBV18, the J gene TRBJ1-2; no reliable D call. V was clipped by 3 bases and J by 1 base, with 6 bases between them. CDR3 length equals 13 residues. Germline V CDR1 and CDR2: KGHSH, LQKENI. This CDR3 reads CASSPRLNYGYTF. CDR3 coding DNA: TGTGCCAGCTCACCGCGCCTTAACTATGGCTACACCTTC.

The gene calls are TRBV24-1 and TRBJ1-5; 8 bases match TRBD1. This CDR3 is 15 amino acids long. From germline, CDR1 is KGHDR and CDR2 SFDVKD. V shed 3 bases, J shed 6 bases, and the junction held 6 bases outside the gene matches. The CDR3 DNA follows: TGTGCCACCAGTGATCACACAGGGGGGATTCAGCCCCAGCATTTT. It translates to CATSDHTGGIQPQHF.

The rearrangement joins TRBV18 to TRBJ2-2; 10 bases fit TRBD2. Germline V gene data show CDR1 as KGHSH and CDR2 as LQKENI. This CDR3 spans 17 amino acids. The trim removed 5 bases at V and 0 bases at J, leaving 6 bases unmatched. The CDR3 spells CASSATSGVTNTGELFF. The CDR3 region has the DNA TGTGCCAGCTCAGCAACTAGCGGGGTGACGAACACCGGGGAGCTGTTTTTT.

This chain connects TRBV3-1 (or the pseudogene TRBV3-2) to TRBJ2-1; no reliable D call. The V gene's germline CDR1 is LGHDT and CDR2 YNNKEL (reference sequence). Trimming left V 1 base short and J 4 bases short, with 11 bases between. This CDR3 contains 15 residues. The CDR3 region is CASSQAAVSYNEQFF. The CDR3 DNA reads TGTGCCAGCAGCCAAGCCGCGGTGAGTTACAATGAGCAGTTCTTC.

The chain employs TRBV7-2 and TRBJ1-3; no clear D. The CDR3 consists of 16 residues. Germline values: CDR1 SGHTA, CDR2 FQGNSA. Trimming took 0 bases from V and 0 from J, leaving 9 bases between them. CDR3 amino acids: CASSLALPGSGNTIYF. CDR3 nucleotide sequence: TGTGCCAGCAGCTTAGCGCTTCCAGGCTCTGGAAACACCATATATTTT.

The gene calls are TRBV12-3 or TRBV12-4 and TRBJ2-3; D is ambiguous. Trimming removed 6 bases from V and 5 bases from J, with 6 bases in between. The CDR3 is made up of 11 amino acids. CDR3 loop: CASRTRDTQYF. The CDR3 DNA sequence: TGTGCCAGCAGGACAAGAGATACGCAGTATTTT.

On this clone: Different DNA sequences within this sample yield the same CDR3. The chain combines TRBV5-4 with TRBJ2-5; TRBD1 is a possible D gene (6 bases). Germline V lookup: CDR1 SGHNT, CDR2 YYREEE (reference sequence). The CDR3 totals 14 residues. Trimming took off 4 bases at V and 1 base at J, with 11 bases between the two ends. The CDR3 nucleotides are TGTGCCAGCAGCCTACAGGGTGCCCAAGAGACCCAGTACTTC. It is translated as CASSLQGAQETQYF.

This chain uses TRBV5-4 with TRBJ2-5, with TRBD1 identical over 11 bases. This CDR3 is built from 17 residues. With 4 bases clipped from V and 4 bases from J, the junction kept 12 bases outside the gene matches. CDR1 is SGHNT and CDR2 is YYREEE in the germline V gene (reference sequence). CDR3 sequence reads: CASSPLPGQGAGETQYF. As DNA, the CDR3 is TGTGCCAGCAGCCCGCTCCCCGGACAGGGGGCTGGAGAGACCCAGTACTTC. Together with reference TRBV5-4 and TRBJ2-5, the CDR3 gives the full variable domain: ETGVTQSPTHLIKTRGQQVTLRCSSQSGHNTVSWYQQALGQGPQFIFQYYREEENGRGNFPPRFSGLQFPNYSSELNVNALELDDSALYLCASSPLPGQGAGETQYFGPGTRLLVL.

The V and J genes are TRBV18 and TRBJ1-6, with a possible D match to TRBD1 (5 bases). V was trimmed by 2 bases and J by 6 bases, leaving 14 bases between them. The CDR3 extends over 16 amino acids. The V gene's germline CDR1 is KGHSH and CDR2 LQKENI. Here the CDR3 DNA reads TGTGCCAGCTCACCAGCTTGGGGGGGAGGTAATTCACCCCTCCACTTT. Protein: CASSPAWGGGNSPLHF. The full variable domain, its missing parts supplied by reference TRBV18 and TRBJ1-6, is NAGVMQNPRHLVRRRGQEARLRCSPMKGHSHVYWYRQLPEEGLKFMVYLQKENIIDESGMPKERFSAEFPKEGPSILRIQQVVRGDSAAYFCASSPAWGGGNSPLHFGNGTRLTVT.

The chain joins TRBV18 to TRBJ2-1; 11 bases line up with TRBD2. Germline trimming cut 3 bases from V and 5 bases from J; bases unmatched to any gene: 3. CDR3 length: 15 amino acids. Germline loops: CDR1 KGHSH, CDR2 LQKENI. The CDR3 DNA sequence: TGTGCCAGCTCACCTGGGACTAGCGGCCACAATGAGCAGTTCTTC. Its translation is CASSPGTSGHNEQFF.

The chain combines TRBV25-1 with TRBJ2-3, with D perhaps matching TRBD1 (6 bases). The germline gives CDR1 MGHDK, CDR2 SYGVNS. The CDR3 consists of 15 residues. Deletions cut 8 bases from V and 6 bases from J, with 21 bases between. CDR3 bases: TGTGCCAGCTCAAGGGGGACCTCCAGGTCGGATACGCAGTATTTT. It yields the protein CASSRGTSRSDTQYF.